One and the same sample provided the 12 T cell receptor beta chains below, sequenced in a study of cytotoxic CD8 clonotypes in ibrutinib-treated CLL. Profiled with immunoSEQ multiplex PCR; TCRdb holds only in-frame clones, not every one. The sample lists 150,000 to 200,000 clones, roughly 88% seen once, with approximately 3% in the top ten. The specimen was PBMCs, collected at disease progression, from a patient treated with ibrutinib. Source of these receptors: a human donor with chronic lymphocytic leukemia.

This clone has only a few counts. The V and J genes are TRBV2 and TRBJ2-1; D tentatively reads TRBD1 or TRBD2 (5 bases each). Germline V gene data show CDR1 as SNHLY and CDR2 as FYNNEI. V shed 3 bases and J shed 8 bases, with 11 bases lying between them. The CDR3 has 13 residues. CDR3 sequence: CASSERGWDEQFF. The CDR3 DNA sequence: TGTGCCAGCAGTGAGAGGGGATGGGATGAGCAGTTCTTC.

V gene TRBV5-6 combines with J gene TRBJ2-5, with D unclear. Trimming removed 0 bases from V and 1 base from J, with 10 bases in between. CDR3 length: 15 amino acids. CDR1 and CDR2 (germline): SGHDT, YYEEEE. CDR3 amino acids: CASSLGGSVQETQYF. The CDR3 DNA sequence: TGTGCCAGCAGCTTGGGAGGCTCCGTCCAAGAGACCCAGTACTTC.

The rearrangement uses TRBV4-3 and TRBJ2-1; TRBD2 agrees at 13 bases. V shed 0 bases and J 0 bases; nucleotides not matched to a gene: 14. The germline CDR1 and CDR2 sequences are LGHNA and YSLEER. The CDR3 runs to 22 residues. CDR3 DNA: TGCGCCAGCAGCCAAGAGTTCATTGAGGGACTAGCGGGGTCAAGCTCCTACAATGAGCAGTTCTTC. It is translated as CASSQEFIEGLAGSSSYNEQFF.

The V call is TRBV4-1, the J call TRBJ1-1, with no clear D. Germline V gene data show CDR1 as MGHRA and CDR2 as YSYEKL. Trimming took off 1 base at V and 5 bases at J, with 8 bases between the two ends. This CDR3 is built from 13 residues. The CDR3 loop reads CASSQVSITEAFF. CDR3 in DNA: TGCGCCAGCAGCCAAGTTTCCATAACTGAAGCTTTCTTT.

As regards this clone: The same CDR3 also results from other DNA sequences found in this sample. The rearrangement links TRBV29-1 to TRBJ1-1; D unresolved. The CDR3 contains 11 residues. V dropped 4 bases and J dropped 1 base, with 4 bases sitting between them. Germline V CDR1 and CDR2: SQVTM, ANQGSEA. The CDR3 nucleotides are TGCAGCGTTGGTACGAACACTGAAGCTTTCTTT. Its translation: CSVGTNTEAFF.

J is TRBJ2-7 and V is TRBV28; D is ambiguous. The CDR3 contains 15 residues. V lost 6 bases and J 0 bases, leaving 15 bases between the germline ends. The V gene's germline CDR1 is MDHEN and CDR2 SYDVKM. CDR3 sequence: CASSSPPEASYEQYF. The CDR3 coding sequence is TGTGCCAGCAGCTCTCCTCCGGAAGCCTCCTACGAGCAGTACTTC.

The chain combines TRBV9 with TRBJ2-5; no definite D call. CDR1 SGDLS and CDR2 YYNGEE come from the germline V gene. CDR3 length equals 15 residues. The V gene lost 0 bases and the J gene lost 4 bases, with 13 bases spanning the gap. The CDR3 reads CASSVGFEAPETQYF. The DNA for the CDR3 is TGTGCCAGCAGCGTAGGTTTTGAGGCTCCAGAGACCCAGTACTTC.

This chain links TRBV7-9 with TRBJ1-4; D possibly corresponds to TRBD1 (6 bases). The germline CDR1 and CDR2 sequences are SEHNR and FQNEAQ (reference sequence). V was cut by 6 bases and J by 1 base, with 12 bases left in between. This CDR3 has 15 residues. This CDR3 is CASRTRGGTNEKLFF. DNA for the CDR3: TGTGCCAGCAGGACGCGAGGGGGAACTAATGAAAAACTGTTTTTT. The entire variable domain, with the rest obtained from reference TRBV7-9 and TRBJ1-4, is as follows: DTGVSQNPRHKITKRGQNVTFRCDPISEHNRLYWYRQTLGQGPEFLTYFQNEAQLEKSRLLSDRFSAERPKGSFSTLEIQRTEQGDSAMYLCASRTRGGTNEKLFFGSGTQLSVL.

The rearrangement uses TRBV18 and TRBJ1-1, with TRBD1 identical over 8 bases. V was clipped by 0 bases and J by 1 base; unmatched bases: 4. The germline V gene has CDR1 KGHSH and CDR2 LQKENI. The CDR3 is made up of 16 amino acids. The CDR3 reads CASSPPTGEWNTEAFF. CDR3 DNA: TGTGCCAGCTCACCACCGACAGGGGAATGGAACACTGAAGCTTTCTTT.

J is TRBJ2-5 and V is TRBV7-2, with 14 bases matching TRBD2. The CDR3 extends over 17 amino acids. CDR1 SGHTA and CDR2 FQGNSA come from the germline V gene. The V segment lost 2 bases and the J segment 3 bases; nucleotides outside the gene matches: 5. As DNA, the CDR3 is TGTGCCAGCAGCTTAACTGGACTAGCGGGAGGAGAAGAGACCCAGTACTTC. It codes for CASSLTGLAGGEETQYF.

CDR3 bases: TGTGCCAGCAGCGTCTGGCGGGAGGCCTACAATGAGCAGTTCTTC. Its protein product is CASSVWREAYNEQFF. This rearrangement joins TRBV9 to TRBJ2-1; 8 bases are a match to TRBD2. V lost 2 bases, J lost 2 bases, and 3 bases stayed unmatched. Germline V CDR1 and CDR2: SGDLS, YYNGEE. This CDR3 comprises 15 residues.

V and J are TRBV2 and TRBJ2-1; 13 nucleotides align to TRBD2. Trimming removed 6 bases from V and 10 bases from J; junction bases left unmatched: 12. The germline V gene has CDR1 SNHLY and CDR2 FYNNEI. The CDR3 contains 16 residues. CDR3 amino acids: CASSENPGLAGREQFF. The CDR3 DNA sequence: TGTGCCAGCAGCGAAAATCCGGGACTAGCGGGACGGGAGCAGTTCTTC.